The clone carrying this T cell receptor beta chain was detected only a few times. As yet, its antigen is unknown. This sample stems from a study of blood T cells in healthy people across ages. Study-level points and caveats: For the donors, CMV status was unknown and possibly confounded expanded clonotype changes.

Together with a sample-barcoded 5' primer, a J-beta primer mix was included in a second PCR lasting roughly 6 to 12 cycles. Every cDNA molecule carried a tag from a template-switch adaptor bearing 12 random nucleotides. Individual samples furnished no less than 2.5 million CDR3-containing paired-end reads apiece. TCRdb used MiXCR to reprocess the 5' RACE reads, holding one entry per CDR3 protein. The repertoire holds approximately 800,000 distinct CDR3 sequences, with 62% as singletons. Germline loops: CDR1 MNHNS, CDR2 SASEGT. The length of the CDR3 is 12 residues. The rearrangement uses TRBV6-1 and TRBJ2-1; D remains ambiguous. The J call may be mistaken, given a closer DNA end match to TRBJ2-7. This receptor was identified in a young man in good health. The source material was blood. This CDR3 is CASSEQTYEQYF. In nucleotides, the CDR3 is TGTGCCAGCAGTGAGCAGACGTACGAGCAGTACTTC.